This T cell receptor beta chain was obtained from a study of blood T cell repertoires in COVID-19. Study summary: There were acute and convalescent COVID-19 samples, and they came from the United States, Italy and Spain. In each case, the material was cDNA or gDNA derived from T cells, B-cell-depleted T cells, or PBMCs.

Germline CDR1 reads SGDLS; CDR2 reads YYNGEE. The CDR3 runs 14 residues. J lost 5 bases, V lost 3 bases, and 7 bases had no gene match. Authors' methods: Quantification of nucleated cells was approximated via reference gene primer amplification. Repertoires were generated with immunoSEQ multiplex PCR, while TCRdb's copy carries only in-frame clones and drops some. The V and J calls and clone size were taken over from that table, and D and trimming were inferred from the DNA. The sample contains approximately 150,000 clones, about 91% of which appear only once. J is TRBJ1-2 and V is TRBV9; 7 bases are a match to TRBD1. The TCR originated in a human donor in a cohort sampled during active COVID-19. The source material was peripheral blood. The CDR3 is CASSGDSLKYGYTF. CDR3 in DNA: TGTGCCAGCAGCGGGGACAGCTTAAAGTATGGCTACACCTTC. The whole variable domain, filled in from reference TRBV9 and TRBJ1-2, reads DSGVTQTPKHLITATGQRVTLRCSPRSGDLSVYWYQQSLDQGLQFLIQYYNGEERAKGNILERFSAQQFPDLHSELNLSSLELGDSALYFCASSGDSLKYGYTFGSGTRLTVV.